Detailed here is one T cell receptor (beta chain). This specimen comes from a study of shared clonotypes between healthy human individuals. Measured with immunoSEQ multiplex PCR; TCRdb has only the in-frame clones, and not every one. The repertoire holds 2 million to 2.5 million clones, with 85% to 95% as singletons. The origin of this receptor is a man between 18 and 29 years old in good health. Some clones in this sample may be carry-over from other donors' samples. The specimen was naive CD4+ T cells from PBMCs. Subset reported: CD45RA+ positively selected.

This CDR3 reads CASTNLLAGGPIDEQFF. CDR3 DNA: TGTGCCAGCACAAATTTACTAGCGGGAGGGCCGATCGATGAGCAGTTCTTC. V and J are TRBV7-9 and TRBJ2-1; TRBD2 matches at 13 bases. This CDR3 comprises 17 residues. Germline CDR1 and CDR2: SEHNR and FQNEAQ (reference sequence). With 7 bases clipped from V and 8 bases from J, the junction kept 14 bases outside the gene matches.